Listed below are T cell receptor beta chains from one sample, sequenced in a study of T-cell memory formation after mild COVID-19. Via MiXCR, TCRdb re-called the 5' RACE reads, giving one row per CDR3 protein. The table includes more than 450,000 distinct CDR3 sequences, roughly 17% detected once. The material sequenced was PBMCs or a T cell subset sorted from them (not recorded which). These receptors were collected from an adult woman who had mild COVID-19 (a few samples of this study predate the infection). Cell type and time point are not known. CDR3s include the opening cysteine and the closing phenylalanine or tryptophan. A D gene is named only where the DNA matches it firmly. Clone size, where shown, is once, few, many, or a class for clones that have expanded.

>TRBJ2-1|-|TRBV5-1|-
CASSLEGLWYTEQFF
TGCGCCAGCAGCTTGGAGGGCCTATGGTACACTGAGCAGTTCTTC
>TRBJ2-3|few|TRBV30|-
CAWSRDTTDTQYF
TGTGCCTGGAGTCGGGACACGACAGATACGCAGTATTTT
>TRBJ1-1|-|TRBV29-1|-
CSVEGDKTEAFF
TGCAGCGTTGAAGGAGACAAAACTGAAGCTTTCTTT
>TRBJ1-4|-|TRBV7-9|-
CASSSSRGDEKLFF
TGTGCCAGCAGCTCCTCGAGGGGGGATGAAAAACTGTTTTTT
>TRBJ2-3|-|TRBV4-3|TRBD1
CASSRDSGPQYF
TGCGCCAGCAGCCGGGACAGTGGGCCGCAGTATTTT
>TRBJ2-2|-|TRBV5-1|TRBD1
CASSWGQANTGELFF
TGCGCCAGCAGCTGGGGACAGGCTAACACCGGGGAGCTGTTTTTT
>TRBJ2-7|-|TRBV9|TRBD1
CASSVGWTGTIYEQYF
TGTGCCAGCAGCGTAGGTTGGACAGGAACCATCTACGAGCAGTACTTC
>TRBJ1-5|few|TRBV29-1|-
CSVGGQNNQPQHF
TGCAGCGTTGGTGGACAAAACAATCAGCCCCAGCATTTT
>TRBJ2-7|-|TRBV27|TRBD1
CASSPGTGFIYEQYF
TGTGCCAGCAGTCCCGGGACAGGGTTCATCTACGAGCAGTACTTC
>TRBJ1-2|-|TRBV29-1|TRBD1
CSVEGTGGNYGYTF
TGCAGCGTTGAAGGGACAGGGGGCAACTATGGCTACACCTTC